This T cell receptor (beta chain) was profiled in a study of cytomegalovirus exposure and HLA in healthy donors. Study information: An early release of data contained approximately 80 million unique TCRs, which came from HLA-typed donors.

Study observations and caveats: A later analysis associated 15,000 to 20,000 TCR beta sequences with HLA alleles at a 0.05 false discovery rate. With high specificity and sensitivity, the classifier reportedly diagnosed cytomegalovirus status.

Trimming stripped 1 base from V and 0 bases from J, with 20 bases between. Germline V gives CDR1 MNHEY, CDR2 SMNVEV (reference sequence). The CDR3 length is 19 residues. It was with 60 Vbeta and 13 Jbeta primers that the PCR ran. This table comes from immunoSEQ multiplex PCR, and its TCRdb copy is limited to in-frame clones, with some not included. The sample has some 95,000 clones, about 82% seen once. This clone occurred once. Antigen specificity is unknown. The chain recombines TRBV27 with TRBJ2-3; D perhaps matches TRBD2 (6 bases). The sequence was obtained from a young man in good health and CMV-seronegative. The sequenced sample consisted of PBMCs. The CDR3 nucleotides are TGTGCCAGCAGTTTATTCCCCCCCGGAGGGCGATTGAGCACAGATACGCAGTATTTT. As protein: CASSLFPPGGRLSTDTQYF.